This TCR beta chain was observed in a study of control samples from healthy donors and cancer patients. Clones were sequenced by immunoSEQ multiplex PCR, and TCRdb holds only the in-frame ones, with some missing. The top ten clones hold more than 1.5% of a sample with some 130,000 clones, roughly 91% of them seen once. Trimming took 0 bases from V and 7 from J, leaving 11 bases between them. Germline CDR1 is SGHRS and CDR2 is YFSETQ. The CDR3 is made up of 13 amino acids. The specimen was PBMCs. The V gene is TRBV5-1, the J gene TRBJ2-7; tentatively, D is TRBD1 (5 bases). The TCR originated in a man aged 50-59 years with head and neck cancer. DNA of the CDR3: TGCGCCAGCAGCTTGGGCCCTCCAGGGGAGCAGTACTTC. Encoded protein: CASSLGPPGEQYF.